The 16 T cell receptor beta chains in this list originate from one sample, sequenced in a study of shared clonotypes between healthy human individuals. TCRdb keeps only in-frame clones here, not all; method: immunoSEQ multiplex PCR. This table has hundreds of thousands of clones, 98% appearing once. Naive CD8 cells, CD45RO-negative and positively selected for CCR7, excluded terminally differentiated effector memory CD45RA+ cells. Input material: naive CD8+ T cells sorted from blood. These receptors came from a man under 40 in good health.

This chain uses TRBV25-1 with TRBJ2-5; TRBD2 matches 12 bases. Per germline, CDR1 MGHDK and CDR2 SYGVNS. V lost 4 bases to trimming and J lost 4 bases; unmatched junction nucleotides: 4. The CDR3 runs 15 residues. In DNA, the CDR3 is TGTGCCAGCAGTGTCCCTAGCGGGAGGGTAGAGACCCAGTACTTC. Its protein is CASSVPSGRVETQYF. Drawing the rest from reference TRBV25-1 and TRBJ2-5, the complete variable domain is EADIYQTPRYLVIGTGKKITLECSQTMGHDKMYWYQQDPGMELHLIHYSYGVNSTEKGDLSSESTVSRIRTEHFPLTLESARPSHTSQYLCASSVPSGRVETQYFGPGTRLLVL.

The rearrangement joins TRBV28 to TRBJ2-1; maybe TRBD2 (6 bases). The CDR3 is 13 amino acids. Germline V gene data show CDR1 as MDHEN and CDR2 as SYDVKM. V dropped 8 bases and J dropped 6 bases, with 14 bases sitting between them. This chain's CDR3 is CASSDRRGNEQFF. In DNA form, the CDR3 reads TGTGCCAGCTCCGACCGGCGGGGCAATGAGCAGTTCTTC.

The chain links TRBV13 to TRBJ2-5; D not resolved. Trimming left V 2 bases short and J 4 bases short, with 14 bases between. Per germline, CDR1 PRHDT and CDR2 FYEKMQ (reference sequence). The CDR3 contains 15 residues. CDR3 loop: CASSLSPAHLETQYF. The CDR3 DNA reads TGTGCCAGCAGCTTATCCCCAGCACACTTAGAGACCCAGTACTTC.

The chain couples TRBV7-9 to TRBJ2-1; 9 bases align to TRBD1. The germline V gene encodes CDR1 SEHNR and CDR2 FQNEAQ (reference sequence). Trimming took 6 bases from V and 1 from J; bases not matched to a gene: 4. CDR3 length equals 15 residues. The CDR3 sequence: CASRQGADSYNEQFF. The CDR3 bases are TGTGCCAGCAGACAGGGGGCCGATTCCTACAATGAGCAGTTCTTC.

The rearrangement uses TRBV15 and TRBJ1-5; no firm D call. With 5 bases removed from V and 2 bases from J, the gap between germline ends came to 10 bases. Germline CDR1 is LNHNV and CDR2 is YYDKDF (reference sequence). The CDR3 has 14 amino acids. CDR3 in DNA: TGTGCCACCAGCGGCGGACTCCGCAATCAGCCCCAGCATTTT. Translating it yields CATSGGLRNQPQHF.

This clone was seen a handful of times. V usage is TRBV7-9 and J usage is TRBJ2-7; D is unresolved. Germline V gives CDR1 SEHNR, CDR2 FQNEAQ (reference sequence). The CDR3 is 13 residues long. Between the trimmed V and J ends, which lost 1 base and 6 bases, there was a span of 10 bases. CDR3 sequence (DNA): TGTGCCAGCAGCTTAGTGCTGGTCTCCGAGCAGTACTTC. It encodes CASSLVLVSEQYF.

The sample holds one count of this clone. This chain connects TRBV11-3 to TRBJ2-5, with 10 bases lining up with TRBD1. V gave up 5 bases and J gave up 5 bases; unmatched junction bases: 5. The CDR3 runs 14 residues. Germline loops: CDR1 SGHNT, CDR2 YENEEA. CDR3 in amino acids: CASSPRQGAETQYF. CDR3 sequence (DNA): TGTGCCAGCAGCCCCCGACAGGGGGCGGAGACCCAGTACTTC.

DNA for the CDR3: TGTGCCAGCGAACCTCCGGGGGAAGGAGGGCCCGGGGAGCTGTTTTTT. This codes for CASEPPGEGGPGELFF. This sequence joins TRBV11-3 and TRBJ2-2; possibly TRBD2 for D (6 bases). V dropped 8 bases and J dropped 6 bases, with 22 bases sitting between them. This CDR3 has 16 residues. Germline lookup yields CDR1 SGHNT and CDR2 YENEEA.

The rearrangement joins TRBV14 to TRBJ2-7, with D possibly matching TRBD1 (6 bases). This CDR3 region has 15 residues. Trimming pared 3 bases from V and 3 bases from J, leaving 15 bases between. The germline V gene has CDR1 SGHDN and CDR2 FVKESK. CDR3 nucleotides: TGTGCCAGCAGCCAGACACAGGGAATTCTCTACGAGCAGTACTTC. Translating it yields CASSQTQGILYEQYF.

The table lists this clone with a count of one. V is TRBV6-5 and J is TRBJ2-7, with D perhaps TRBD1 (5 bases). V shed 4 bases and J shed 2 bases, with 9 bases lying between them. There are 13 residues in the CDR3. Per the germline V gene, CDR1 is MNHEY and CDR2 is SVGAGI. As DNA, the CDR3 is TGTGCCAGCAGTTCTGCAGGGCCCTACGAGCAGTACTTC. Protein product: CASSSAGPYEQYF.

The V and J genes are TRBV6-5 and TRBJ2-2, with TRBD2 matching over 11 bases. The length of the CDR3 is 16 residues. V was clipped by 0 bases and J by 4 bases; unmatched bases: 1. Per the germline V gene, CDR1 is MNHEY and CDR2 is SVGAGI. The CDR3 spells CASSYSTSGITGELFF. CDR3 nucleotides: TGTGCCAGCAGTTACTCGACTAGCGGGATCACCGGGGAGCTGTTTTTT.

The chain uses TRBV28 and TRBJ2-1; D is unresolved. Between the trimmed V and J ends, which lost 5 bases and 12 bases, there was a span of 20 bases. Germline V gene lookup returns CDR1 MDHEN and CDR2 SYDVKM. This CDR3 is 14 amino acids long. The CDR3 nucleotides are TGTGCCAGCAGTCTGGCCAAATGGGATTTCGGGCAGTTCTTC. Translation: CASSLAKWDFGQFF.

The chain joins TRBV28 to TRBJ1-5, with D possibly matching TRBD1 (5 bases). V lost 2 bases, J lost 9 bases, and 17 bases lay in between. The germline CDR1 and CDR2 sequences are MDHEN and SYDVKM. The CDR3 consists of 15 residues. CDR3 nucleotide sequence: TGTGCCAGCAGTTTAGGAGGGGCTCTAGTAGGGCCCCAGCATTTT. Protein sequence: CASSLGGALVGPQHF. The full variable domain, in which reference TRBV28 and TRBJ1-5 provide the parts outside the CDR3, is DVKVTQSSRYLVKRTGEKVFLECVQDMDHENMFWYRQDPGLGLRLIYFSYDVKMKEKGDIPEGYSVSREKKERFSLILESASTNQTSMYLCASSLGGALVGPQHFGDGTRLSIL.

The chain couples TRBV29-1 to TRBJ2-1, with TRBD1 identical over 7 bases. This CDR3 contains 18 residues. Germline CDR1 and CDR2: SQVTM and ANQGSEA. V gave up 0 bases and J gave up 3 bases; unmatched junction bases: 14. CDR3 coding DNA: TGCAGCGTTGAAGATCTCGGAACAGGGGAATCTTTCTACAATGAGCAGTTCTTC. Its translation: CSVEDLGTGESFYNEQFF.

The gene calls are TRBV5-1 and TRBJ2-5; the D is unclear. The length of the CDR3 is 13 residues. V gave up 0 bases and J gave up 4 bases, with 7 bases separating them. The germline CDR1 and CDR2 sequences are SGHRS and YFSETQ. The CDR3 DNA is TGCGCCAGCAGCTTGGCCCTCCCAGAGACCCAGTACTTC. Its translation: CASSLALPETQYF. The entire variable domain, with the rest obtained from reference TRBV5-1 and TRBJ2-5, is as follows: KAGVTQTPRYLIKTRGQQVTLSCSPISGHRSVSWYQQTPGQGLQFLFEYFSETQRNKGNFPGRFSGRQFSNSRSEMNVSTLELGDSALYLCASSLALPETQYFGPGTRLLVL.

The CDR3 DNA is TGTGCCAGCAGTGATAGACTAGCGGGACGAGATACGCAGTATTTT. It encodes CASSDRLAGRDTQYF. The V gene is TRBV25-1, the J gene TRBJ2-3; TRBD2 agrees at 11 bases. Unmatched junction bases numbered 4, after V lost 3 bases and J lost 5 bases. There are 15 residues in the CDR3. CDR1 is MGHDK, CDR2 SYGVNS, per germline.